These T cell receptor beta chains were read from a single sample in a study of Tregs in tolerant kidney transplant recipients. Clones were sequenced by immunoSEQ multiplex PCR, and TCRdb holds only the in-frame ones, with some missing. This table has around 75,000 clones, about 89% appearing once. The sequencing here drew on CD4+ T cells from blood, taken before the transplant. These receptors originate from a human donor who received a combined kidney and bone marrow transplant. Both conserved end residues are part of each CDR3. The D gene is left open where the match is weak.

>13|TRBJ2-5|TRBV7-3|TRBD2
CASSRTREETQYF
>13|TRBJ1-3|TRBV30|TRBD1
CAWGQGAGNTIYF
>17|TRBJ2-3|TRBV29-1|.
CSVDRGYGLPSTDTQYF
>15|TRBJ2-1|TRBV5-1|TRBD2
CASSLEAGEGNEQFF
>14|TRBJ2-2|TRBV2|.
CASRAGPNTGELFF
>14|TRBJ1-5|TRBV5-1|TRBD1
CASSPGQGNQPQHF
>12|TRBJ2-3|TRBV2|.
CASSVGADTQYF
>13|TRBJ1-2|TRBV5-1|.
CASSLGTNYGYTF
>12|TRBJ2-7|TRBV5-1|.
CASSLPGYEQYF
>14|TRBJ1-1|TRBV30|.
CAWSVRSLNTEAFF
>14|TRBJ2-7|TRBV28|.
CASTPGSRAKEQYF
>15|TRBJ2-7|TRBV4-2|TRBD2
CASSQRLAQTYEQYF
>10|TRBJ2-7|TRBV29-1|.
CSVTQREQYF
>13|TRBJ2-1|TRBV6-1|.
CASTLTRVDEQFF
>13|TRBJ2-7|TRBV6-5|.
CASSYYGSYEQYF
>13|TRBJ1-5|TRBV28|.
CAGRESSNQPQHF
>15|TRBJ1-2|TRBV19|TRBD1
CASTLTGGAGQGYTF
>13|TRBJ2-2|TRBV18|.
CASSPLSTGELFF
>14|TRBJ2-3|TRBV19|TRBD2
CASSSSGGADTQYF
>15|TRBJ1-5|TRBV4-1|.
CASSQEGQDNQPQHF
>14|TRBJ2-5|TRBV18|.
CASSPQQGGKTQYF
>17|TRBJ2-5|TRBV18|TRBD2
CASSTGTSGSLGETQYF
>16|TRBJ2-6|TRBV29-1|.
CSVEGTPSSGANVLTF
>19|TRBJ2-7|TRBV2|TRBD2
CASSVMGTSGFMGPYEQYF
>14|TRBJ2-7|TRBV6-6|TRBD1
CASSYGTGTYEQYF
>13|TRBJ2-3|TRBV30|TRBD2
CAFAGRALDTQYF
>15|TRBJ1-1|TRBV7-2|.
CASSLAGAWDTEAFF
>17|TRBJ2-7|TRBV14|.
CASSQVTGDHRSYEQYF
>13|TRBJ1-1|TRBV28|.
CASSRTENTEAFF
>15|TRBJ2-1|TRBV7-6|.
CASSLAAPSYNEQFF
>19|TRBJ1-1|TRBV27|.
CASSLGVSGIRGPPSEAFF
>15|TRBJ1-5|TRBV16|.
CASSQETGRNQPQHF
>14|TRBJ2-7|TRBV4-3|.
CASSPRDSSYEQYF
>16|TRBJ2-1|TRBV27|TRBD1
CASSRPTGVSYNEQFF
>16|TRBJ2-5|TRBV28|TRBD1
CASSLPGQGASVTQYF
>14|TRBJ2-1|TRBV27|.
CASSPKLARHEQFF
>13|TRBJ2-2|TRBV28|TRBD2
CASMRELTGELFF
>17|TRBJ2-3|TRBV11-2|TRBD2
CASSSPPVAGATDTQYF
>16|TRBJ2-1|TRBV28|TRBD1
CASNLPQGASYNEQFF
>11|TRBJ2-1|TRBV30|.
CAWGPTGPIFF
>15|TRBJ2-7|TRBV5-4|TRBD2
CASSQGLAGTYEQYF
>13|TRBJ2-2|TRBV7-3|.
CASSPQGYGELFF
>14|TRBJ2-7|TRBV4-2|.
CASSQGRGSYEQYF
>12|TRBJ2-3|TRBV29-1|TRBD1
CSVGQGTDTQYF
>14|TRBJ1-3|TRBV19|TRBD1
CASWPTGEENTIYF
>16|TRBJ2-1|TRBV5-6|TRBD1
CASRTLGQGAYNEQFF
>14|TRBJ2-7|TRBV5-4|TRBD1
CASRPGQAGHEQYF
>15|TRBJ2-7|TRBV29-1|TRBD1
CSVGGWGQGRYEQYF
>14|TRBJ1-3|TRBV5-4|.
CASSEGVSGNTIYF
>15|TRBJ2-7|TRBV6-1|TRBD2
CASSSAGAESYEQYF
>18|TRBJ2-1|TRBV28|TRBD2
CASSGPRLAYSSYNEQFF
>14|TRBJ2-7|TRBV5-6|.
CASSRRQGGYEQYF